This T cell receptor beta chain was sequenced during a study of blood T cell repertoires in COVID-19. The overall study: The analysed material was cDNA or gDNA that came from T cells, B-cell-depleted T cells, or PBMCs.

One Seattle source followed patients from active infection through their disease course. Original processing notes: Reference gene primer amplification gave estimated nucleated cell counts. Using immunoSEQ multiplex PCR, the repertoire was profiled, and TCRdb retains in-frame clones only, with some absent. The D gene and trimming were derived from the DNA, and the V and J assignments and clone size from that table. Of about 160,000 clones listed, 85% to 90% were seen once; the top ten hold approximately 0.5%. The ends were cut back, 1 base at V and 8 bases at J, with 17 bases in the middle. The germline CDR1 and CDR2 sequences are LGHNA and YSLEER. This CDR3 is built from 15 residues.

This sequence joins TRBV4-3 and TRBJ1-2, with a possible D match to TRBD1 (6 bases). This TCR derives from a man in his 60s with COVID-19, enrolled during active disease. The sample comprised peripheral blood. CDR3: CASSQVTGHTDGYTF. Here the CDR3 DNA reads TGCGCCAGCAGCCAAGTGACAGGCCATACGGACGGCTACACCTTC.